Listed here are 19 T cell receptor beta chains from one sample, sequenced in a study of T cell changes during pregnancy in multiple sclerosis (dated by TCRdb to between 2018 and 2020). Preparation of the library involved the immunoSEQ multiplex PCR assay. TCRdb mirrors the immuneACCESS table, restricted to in-frame sequences. Some clones are absent from its copies; in checked studies, under half trace to an unresolved V gene, and the reason for the others is unknown. This sample is represented by approximately 22,000 clones; about 93% of them were singletons. Roughly 7.4% of the sample goes to the ten largest clones. The source material was CD8+ T cells from peripheral blood mononuclear cells, sampled in the third trimester of pregnancy. The receptor set was obtained from a female donor with multiple sclerosis, enrolled in a pregnancy study.

V gene TRBV28 combines with J gene TRBJ1-2, with 8 bases that match TRBD1. The CDR3 loop spans 17 amino acids. The V and J ends lost 2 bases and 8 bases, in that order; junction bases with no gene match: 16. Germline CDR1 and CDR2: MDHEN and SYDVKM. For the CDR3, the DNA is TGTGCCAGCAGTTTAGGGACCGGGACAGGCTCTTTAGGCGGCTACACCTTC. This codes for CASSLGTGTGSLGGYTF.

CDR3 in amino acids: CATSSLGTGQETQYF. CDR3 coding DNA: TGTGCCACCAGTTCACTAGGGACAGGGCAAGAGACCCAGTACTTC. The gene calls are TRBV15 and TRBJ2-5; 9 nucleotides line up with TRBD1. Germline V gene sequence: CDR1 LNHNV, CDR2 YYDKDF (reference sequence). Trimming took 6 bases from V and 2 from J; bases not matched to a gene: 7. This CDR3 has 15 residues. Full variable domain (missing parts from reference TRBV15 and TRBJ2-5): DAMVIQNPRYQVTQFGKPVTLSCSQTLNHNVMYWYQQKSSQAPKLLFHYYDKDFNNEADTPDNFQSRRPNTSFCFLDIRSPGLGDTAMYLCATSSLGTGQETQYFGPGTRLLVL.

Points on this clone: A junction end diverges from the germline sequence, so it may reflect a read error. This CDR3 is also generated by other DNA sequences in the sample. The rearrangement joins TRBV14 to TRBJ2-3; no clear D. The CDR3 loop spans 17 amino acids. CDR1 is SGHDN and CDR2 is FVKESK in the germline V gene. This CDR3 reads CASSQAPRFLFQDTQYF. The CDR3 DNA reads TGTGCCAGTAGCCAAGCCCCTAGGTTCCTCTTCCAAGATACGCAGTATTTT.

The chain links TRBV9 to TRBJ2-2; 8 bases line up with TRBD2. Germline V CDR1 and CDR2: SGDLS, YYNGEE. V gave up 0 bases and J gave up 5 bases; unmatched junction bases: 6. CDR3 length equals 16 residues. CDR3 region: CASSVDPGGPTGELFF. CDR3 bases: TGTGCCAGCAGCGTAGATCCGGGGGGGCCAACCGGGGAGCTGTTTTTT. Full variable domain (missing parts from reference TRBV9 and TRBJ2-2): DSGVTQTPKHLITATGQRVTLRCSPRSGDLSVYWYQQSLDQGLQFLIQYYNGEERAKGNILERFSAQQFPDLHSELNLSSLELGDSALYFCASSVDPGGPTGELFFGEGSRLTVL.

The chain has TRBV7-6 and TRBJ1-1; 9 nucleotides align to TRBD1. Germline V CDR1 and CDR2: SGHVS, FNYEAQ. The CDR3 loop spans 15 amino acids. Trimming at V came to 5 bases and at J to 3 bases, leaving 7 bases not matched to a gene. The CDR3 reads CASSRRTGGHTEAFF. The CDR3 nucleotides read TGTGCCAGCAGCCGTCGAACAGGGGGCCACACTGAAGCTTTCTTT.

This chain connects TRBV5-5 to TRBJ1-4; D not certain. The germline V gene encodes CDR1 SGHKS and CDR2 YYEKEE (reference sequence). V lost 0 bases, J lost 2 bases, and 11 bases lay in between. The CDR3 contains 16 residues. The CDR3 DNA reads as TGTGCCAGCAGCTTGGCACCCAGCAGGACTAATGAAAAACTGTTTTTT. It is translated as CASSLAPSRTNEKLFF.

V and J are TRBV6-6 and TRBJ2-5, with a weak D call TRBD2 (6 bases). CDR1 is MNHNY and CDR2 is SVGAGI in the germline V gene (reference sequence). The CDR3 spans 15 residues. Between the trimmed V and J ends, which lost 3 bases and 5 bases, there was a span of 16 bases. CDR3 loop: CASSYGDSPLETQYF. The DNA for the CDR3 is TGTGCCAGCAGTTATGGGGACTCTCCCCTGGAGACCCAGTACTTC.

J is TRBJ2-3 and V is TRBV18, with 7 bases aligning to TRBD1. CDR3 length equals 17 residues. After removal of 3 bases from V and 0 bases from J, the junction contained 9 bases not matched to a gene. From germline, CDR1 is KGHSH and CDR2 LQKENI. For the CDR3, the DNA is TGTGCCAGCTCACCCCCAACAGGGGACCTTAGCACAGATACGCAGTATTTT. Its translation is CASSPPTGDLSTDTQYF.

This chain uses TRBV9 with TRBJ2-3, with D hard to call. The germline gives CDR1 SGDLS, CDR2 YYNGEE. The CDR3 sequence is 14 residues long. V was shortened by 0 bases and J by 1 base, with 6 bases between the two germline ends. CDR3 nucleotides: TGTGCCAGCAGCGTAGAAACAGGCACAGATACGCAGTATTTT. Protein sequence: CASSVETGTDTQYF.

The chain has TRBV15 and TRBJ2-6; tentative D call: TRBD1 (6 bases). V gave up 3 bases and J gave up 0 bases, with 12 bases separating them. This CDR3 has 17 amino acids. The germline V gene has CDR1 LNHNV and CDR2 YYDKDF (reference sequence). The CDR3 bases are TGTGCCACCAGCAGTTCGGTAGGGGGCTCTGGGGCCAACGTCCTGACTTTC. This encodes CATSSSVGGSGANVLTF.

The gene calls are TRBV5-4 and TRBJ2-5; 11 bases map to TRBD2. With 4 bases clipped from V and 1 base from J, the junction kept 12 bases outside the gene matches. CDR1 is SGHNT and CDR2 is YYREEE in the germline V gene (reference sequence). The CDR3 covers 18 residues. The CDR3 bases are TGTGCCAGCAGCCCTAACCCCGGGACTAGCGGCTCCCAAGAGACCCAGTACTTC. Translated, it gives CASSPNPGTSGSQETQYF.

The chain recombines TRBV19 with TRBJ1-1; weak D call: TRBD1 (5 bases). The ends were cut back, 7 bases at V and 6 bases at J, with 15 bases in the middle. CDR1 and CDR2 (germline): LNHDA, SQIVND (reference sequence). The CDR3 sequence is 13 residues long. The CDR3 DNA sequence: TGTGCCAGTACCCCGGGGGTGGTAGCTGAAGCTTTCTTT. This encodes CASTPGVVAEAFF.

The CDR3 nucleotides are TGCGCCAGCAGCCCACCTAGGGTGGGGGGTGAAAAACTGTTTTTT. Translation: CASSPPRVGGEKLFF. This rearrangement joins TRBV4-1 to TRBJ1-4; maybe TRBD1 (5 bases). V lost 4 bases and J 7 bases, leaving 16 bases between the germline ends. CDR1 is MGHRA and CDR2 is YSYEKL in the germline V gene. The CDR3 contains 15 residues.

This clone was observed a single time. The rearrangement uses TRBV10-3 and TRBJ2-1; 9 bases are a match to TRBD2. The CDR3 loop spans 15 amino acids. J gave up 9 bases and V 2 bases, and 8 bases lay outside the gene matches. CDR1 is ENHRY and CDR2 is SYGVKD in the germline V gene. The CDR3 sequence is CAISEVREGRGEQFF. In nucleotides, the CDR3 is TGTGCCATCAGTGAGGTGCGGGAGGGAAGGGGTGAGCAGTTCTTC.

This clone came up once. V is TRBV28 and J is TRBJ1-3; 9 nucleotides match TRBD1. The V gene end was trimmed by 5 bases and the J gene end by 1 base; junction bases not matched to a gene: 6. CDR1 is MDHEN, CDR2 SYDVKM, per germline. This CDR3 comprises 16 residues. The CDR3 bases are TGTGCCAGCAGTGTACGACAGGGGGGGTCTGGAAACACCATATATTTT. Translating it yields CASSVRQGGSGNTIYF.

The chain joins TRBV4-1 to TRBJ1-2; no clear D. This CDR3 has 14 residues. Germline V gives CDR1 MGHRA, CDR2 YSYEKL. Trimming removed 1 base at V and 3 bases at J, with 9 bases between. The CDR3 DNA reads as TGCGCCAGCAGCCAAGTCGGGGAGGACTATGGCTACACCTTC. Translating it yields CASSQVGEDYGYTF.

The chain carries TRBV19 and TRBJ1-1, with D perhaps matching TRBD1 (6 bases). Germline V gene data show CDR1 as LNHDA and CDR2 as SQIVND (reference sequence). Trimming stripped 4 bases from V and 5 bases from J, with 14 bases between. The CDR3 runs 14 residues. CDR3 sequence reads: CASSTQGWGTEAFF. Here the CDR3 DNA reads TGTGCCAGTAGTACCCAGGGGTGGGGAACTGAAGCTTTCTTT.

The chain joins TRBV12-5 to TRBJ2-1; 8 bases are a match to TRBD1. The J segment lost 1 base and the V segment lost 1 base, leaving 0 bases of the junction unmatched. Germline V CDR1 and CDR2: LGHNT, FRNRAP. CDR3 length: 15 residues. The CDR3 reads CASGLGQGSYNEQFF. The CDR3 DNA is TGTGCTAGTGGTTTGGGACAGGGGTCCTACAATGAGCAGTTCTTC.

The rearrangement uses TRBV2 and TRBJ2-3; TRBD2 might be the D (7 bases). The germline V gene encodes CDR1 SNHLY and CDR2 FYNNEI. The length of the CDR3 is 16 residues. V lost 2 bases and J 4 bases, leaving 16 bases between the germline ends. This chain's CDR3 is CASSERGGPSADTQYF. In nucleotides, the CDR3 is TGTGCCAGCAGTGAAAGGGGGGGGCCCAGCGCAGATACGCAGTATTTT. The full variable domain, its missing parts supplied by reference TRBV2 and TRBJ2-3, is EPEVTQTPSHQVTQMGQEVILRCVPISNHLYFYWYRQILGQKVEFLVSFYNNEISEKSEIFDDQFSVERPDGSNFTLKIRSTKLEDSAMYFCASSERGGPSADTQYFGPGTRLTVL.